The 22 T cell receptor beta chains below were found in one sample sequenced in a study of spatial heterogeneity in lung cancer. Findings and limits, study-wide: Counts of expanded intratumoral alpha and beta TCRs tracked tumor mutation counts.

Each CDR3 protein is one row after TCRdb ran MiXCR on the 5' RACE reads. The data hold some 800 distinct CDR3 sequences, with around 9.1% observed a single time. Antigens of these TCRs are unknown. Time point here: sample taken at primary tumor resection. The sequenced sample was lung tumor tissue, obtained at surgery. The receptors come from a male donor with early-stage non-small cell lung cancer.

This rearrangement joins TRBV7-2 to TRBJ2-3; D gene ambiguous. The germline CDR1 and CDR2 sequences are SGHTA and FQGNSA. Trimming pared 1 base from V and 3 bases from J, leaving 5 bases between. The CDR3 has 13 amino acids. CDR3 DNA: TGTGCCAGCAGCTTAGGCCCTACAGATACGCAGTATTTT. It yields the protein CASSLGPTDTQYF.

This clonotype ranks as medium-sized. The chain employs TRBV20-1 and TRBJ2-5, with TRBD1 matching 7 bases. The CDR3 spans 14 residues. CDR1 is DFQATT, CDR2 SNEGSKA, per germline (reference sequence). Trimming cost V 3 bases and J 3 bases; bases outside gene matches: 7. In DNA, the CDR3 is TGCAGTGCTAGGATCGGGACAGCCAAAGAGACCCAGTACTTC. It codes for CSARIGTAKETQYF.

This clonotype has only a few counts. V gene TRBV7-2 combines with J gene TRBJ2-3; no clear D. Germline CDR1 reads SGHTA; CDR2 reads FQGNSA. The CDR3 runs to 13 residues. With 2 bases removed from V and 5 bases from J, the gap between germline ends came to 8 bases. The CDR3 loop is CASSLSMLDTQYF. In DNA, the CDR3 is TGTGCCAGCAGCTTATCAATGCTAGATACGCAGTATTTT.

DNA of the CDR3: TGTGCCAGCAGTGAAGTGAGGAGGAGTCTGTACCAAGAGACCCAGTACTTC. Protein sequence: CASSEVRRSLYQETQYF. The J gene is TRBJ2-5, the V gene TRBV2; TRBD2 might be the D (5 bases). The V and J ends lost 1 base and 0 bases respectively, with 15 bases between them. Germline V CDR1 and CDR2: SNHLY, FYNNEI. CDR3 length: 17 amino acids.

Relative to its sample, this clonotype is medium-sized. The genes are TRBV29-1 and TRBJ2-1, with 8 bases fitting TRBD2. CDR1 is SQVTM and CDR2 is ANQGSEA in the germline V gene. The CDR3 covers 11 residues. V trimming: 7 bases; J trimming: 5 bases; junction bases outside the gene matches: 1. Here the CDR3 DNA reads TGCAGCGGGCGGGAGGACAATGAGCAGTTCTTC. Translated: CSGREDNEQFF.

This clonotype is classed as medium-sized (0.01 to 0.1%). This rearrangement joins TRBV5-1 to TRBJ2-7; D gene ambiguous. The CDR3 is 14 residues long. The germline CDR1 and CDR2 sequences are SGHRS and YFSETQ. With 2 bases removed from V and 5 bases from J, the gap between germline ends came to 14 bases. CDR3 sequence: CASSFGPQSHEQYV. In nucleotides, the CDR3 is TGCGCCAGCAGCTTTGGGCCCCAAAGCCACGAGCAGTACGTC.

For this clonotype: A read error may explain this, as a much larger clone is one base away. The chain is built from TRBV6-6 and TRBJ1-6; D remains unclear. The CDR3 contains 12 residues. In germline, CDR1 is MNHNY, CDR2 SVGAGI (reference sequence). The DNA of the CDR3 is TGTGCCAGCACGTTCGGGGATTCACCCCTCCTCTTT. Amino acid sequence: CASTFGDSPLLF.

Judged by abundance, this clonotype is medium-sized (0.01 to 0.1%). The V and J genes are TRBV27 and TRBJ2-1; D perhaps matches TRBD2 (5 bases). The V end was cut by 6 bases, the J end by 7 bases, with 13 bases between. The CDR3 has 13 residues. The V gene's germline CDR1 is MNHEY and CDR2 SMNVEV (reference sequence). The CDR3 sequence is CASRAKPGNEQFF. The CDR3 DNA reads TGTGCCAGCAGGGCGAAACCGGGGAATGAGCAGTTCTTC.

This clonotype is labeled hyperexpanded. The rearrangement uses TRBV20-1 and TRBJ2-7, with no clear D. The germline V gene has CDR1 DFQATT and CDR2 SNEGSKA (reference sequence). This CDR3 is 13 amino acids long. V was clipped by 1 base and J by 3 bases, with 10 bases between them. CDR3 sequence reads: CSARGGWSYEQYF. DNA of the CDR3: TGCAGTGCTAGAGGAGGCTGGAGCTACGAGCAGTACTTC.

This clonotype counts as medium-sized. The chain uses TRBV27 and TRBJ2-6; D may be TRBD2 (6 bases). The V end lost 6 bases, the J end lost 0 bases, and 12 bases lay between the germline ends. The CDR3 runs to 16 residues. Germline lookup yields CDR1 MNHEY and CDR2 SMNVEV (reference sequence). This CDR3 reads CASSLYSGSGANVLTF. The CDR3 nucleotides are TGTGCCAGCAGCCTTTATAGCGGCTCTGGGGCCAACGTCCTGACTTTC.

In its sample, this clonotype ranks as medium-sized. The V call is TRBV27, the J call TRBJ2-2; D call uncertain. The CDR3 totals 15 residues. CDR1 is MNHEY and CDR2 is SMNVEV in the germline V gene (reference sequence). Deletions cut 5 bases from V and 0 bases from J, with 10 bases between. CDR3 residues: CASSARVSNTGELFF. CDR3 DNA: TGTGCCAGCAGTGCCCGGGTCTCGAACACCGGGGAGCTGTTTTTT.

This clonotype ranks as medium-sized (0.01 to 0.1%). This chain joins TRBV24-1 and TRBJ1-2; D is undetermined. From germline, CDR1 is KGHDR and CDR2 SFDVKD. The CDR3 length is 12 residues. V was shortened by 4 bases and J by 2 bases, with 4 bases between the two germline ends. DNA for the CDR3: TGTGCCACCAGTGACACGAACTATGGCTACACCTTC. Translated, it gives CATSDTNYGYTF.

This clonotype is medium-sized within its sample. CDR3 in amino acids: CASSQGNPGANVLTF. The CDR3, as DNA: TGTGCCAGCAGCCAAGGAAATCCTGGGGCCAACGTCCTGACTTTC. The V and J genes are TRBV7-2 and TRBJ2-6; D is ambiguous. V shed 5 bases and J shed 2 bases, with 10 bases lying between them. Germline V gives CDR1 SGHTA, CDR2 FQGNSA. The CDR3 is 15 amino acids. Using reference TRBV7-2 and TRBJ2-6 for the parts outside the CDR3, the full variable domain is GAGVSQSPSNKVTEKGKDVELRCDPISGHTALYWYRQSLGQGLEFLIYFQGNSAPDKSGLPSDRFSAERTGGSVSTLTIQRTQQEDSAVYLCASSQGNPGANVLTFGAGSRLTVL.

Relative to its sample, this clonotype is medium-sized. The CDR3 sequence is CASSLGTGGEQFF. The CDR3 DNA is TGTGCCAGCAGCTTAGGGACCGGGGGTGAGCAGTTCTTC. The chain is built from TRBV7-9 and TRBJ2-1; D possibly corresponds to TRBD2 (6 bases). Germline V gene lookup returns CDR1 SEHNR and CDR2 FQNEAQ (reference sequence). This CDR3 is built from 13 residues. Trimming removed 1 base from V and 9 bases from J, with 10 bases in between.

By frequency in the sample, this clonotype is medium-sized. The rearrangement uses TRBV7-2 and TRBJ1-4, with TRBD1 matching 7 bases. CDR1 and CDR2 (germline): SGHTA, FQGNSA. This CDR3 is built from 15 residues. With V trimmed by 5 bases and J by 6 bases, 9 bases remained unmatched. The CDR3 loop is CASSPPGTAYEKLFF. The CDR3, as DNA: TGTGCCAGCAGCCCCCCCGGGACAGCTTATGAAAAACTGTTTTTT.

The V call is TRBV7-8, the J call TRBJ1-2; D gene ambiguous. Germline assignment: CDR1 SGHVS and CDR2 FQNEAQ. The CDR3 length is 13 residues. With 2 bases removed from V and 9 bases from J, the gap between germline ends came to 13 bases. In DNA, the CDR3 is TGTGCCAGCAGCTTATCCACCTCTGGAAGCTACACCTTC. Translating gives CASSLSTSGSYTF.

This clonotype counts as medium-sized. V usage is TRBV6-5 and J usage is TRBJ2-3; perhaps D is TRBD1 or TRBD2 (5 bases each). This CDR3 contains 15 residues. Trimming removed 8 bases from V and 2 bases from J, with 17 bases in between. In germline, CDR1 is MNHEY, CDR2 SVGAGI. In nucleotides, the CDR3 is TGTGCCAGCGCGTTAGAGGGACCCGACACAGATACGCAGTATTTT. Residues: CASALEGPDTDTQYF.

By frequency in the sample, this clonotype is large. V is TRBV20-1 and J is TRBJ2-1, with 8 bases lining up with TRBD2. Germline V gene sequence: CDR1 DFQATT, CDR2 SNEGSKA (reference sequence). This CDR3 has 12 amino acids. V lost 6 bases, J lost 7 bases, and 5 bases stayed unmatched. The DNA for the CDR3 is TGCAGTGCGGGCGGGAGGAGGAATGAGCAGTTCTTC. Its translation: CSAGGRRNEQFF.

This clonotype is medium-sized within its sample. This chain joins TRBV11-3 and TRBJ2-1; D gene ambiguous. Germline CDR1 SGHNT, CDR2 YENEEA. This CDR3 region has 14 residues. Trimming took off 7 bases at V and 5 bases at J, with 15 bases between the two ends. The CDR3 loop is CASKFTGAHNEQFF. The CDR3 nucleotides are TGTGCCAGCAAGTTTACCGGCGCACACAATGAGCAGTTCTTC.

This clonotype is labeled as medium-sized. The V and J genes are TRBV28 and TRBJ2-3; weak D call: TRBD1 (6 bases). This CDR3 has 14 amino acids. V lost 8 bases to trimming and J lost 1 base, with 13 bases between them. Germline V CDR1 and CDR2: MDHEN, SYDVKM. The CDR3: CASSTGPRTDTQYF. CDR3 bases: TGTGCCAGCTCGACAGGCCCTCGCACAGATACGCAGTATTTT. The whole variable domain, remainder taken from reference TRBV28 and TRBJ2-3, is DVKVTQSSRYLVKRTGEKVFLECVQDMDHENMFWYRQDPGLGLRLIYFSYDVKMKEKGDIPEGYSVSREKKERFSLILESASTNQTSMYLCASSTGPRTDTQYFGPGTRLTVL.

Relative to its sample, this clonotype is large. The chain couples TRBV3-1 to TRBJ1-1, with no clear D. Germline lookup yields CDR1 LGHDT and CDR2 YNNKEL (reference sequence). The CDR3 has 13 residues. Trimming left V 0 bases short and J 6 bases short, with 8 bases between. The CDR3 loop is CASSQEATPEAFF. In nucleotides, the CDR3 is TGTGCCAGCAGCCAAGAAGCGACACCTGAAGCTTTCTTT.

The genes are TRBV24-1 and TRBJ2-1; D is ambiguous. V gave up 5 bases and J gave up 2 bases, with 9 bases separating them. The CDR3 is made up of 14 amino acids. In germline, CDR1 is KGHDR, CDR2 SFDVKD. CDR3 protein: CATSAAATYNEQFF. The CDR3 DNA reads TGTGCCACCAGTGCAGCCGCAACCTACAATGAGCAGTTCTTC.